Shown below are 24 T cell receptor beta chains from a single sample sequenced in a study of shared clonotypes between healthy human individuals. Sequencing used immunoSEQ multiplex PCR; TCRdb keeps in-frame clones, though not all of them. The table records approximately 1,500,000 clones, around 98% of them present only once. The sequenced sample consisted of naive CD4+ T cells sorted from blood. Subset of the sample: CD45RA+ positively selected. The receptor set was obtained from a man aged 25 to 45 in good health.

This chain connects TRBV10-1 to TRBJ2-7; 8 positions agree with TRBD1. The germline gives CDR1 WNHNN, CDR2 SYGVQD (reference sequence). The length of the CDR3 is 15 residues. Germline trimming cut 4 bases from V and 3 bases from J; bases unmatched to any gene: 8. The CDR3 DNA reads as TGCGCCAGCAGTGGGGCAAGACAGGGGAACTACGAGCAGTACTTC. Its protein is CASSGARQGNYEQYF.

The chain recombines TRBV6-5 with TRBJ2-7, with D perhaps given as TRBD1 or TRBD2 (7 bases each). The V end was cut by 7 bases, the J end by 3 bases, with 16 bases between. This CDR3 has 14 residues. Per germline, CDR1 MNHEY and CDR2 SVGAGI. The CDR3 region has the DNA TGTGCCAGCACCAGGGGGGGGAACTTCTACGAGCAGTACTTC. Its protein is CASTRGGNFYEQYF.

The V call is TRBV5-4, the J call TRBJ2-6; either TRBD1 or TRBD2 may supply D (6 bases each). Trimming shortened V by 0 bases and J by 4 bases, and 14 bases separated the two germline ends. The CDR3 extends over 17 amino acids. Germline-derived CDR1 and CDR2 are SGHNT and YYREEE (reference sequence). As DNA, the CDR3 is TGTGCCAGCAGCTTGGTGGGGGCGGGGCCCGGGGCCAACGTCCTGACTTTC. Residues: CASSLVGAGPGANVLTF.

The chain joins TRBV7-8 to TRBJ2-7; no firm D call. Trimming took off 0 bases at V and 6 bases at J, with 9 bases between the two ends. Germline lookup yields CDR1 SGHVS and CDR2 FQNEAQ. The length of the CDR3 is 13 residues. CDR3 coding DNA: TGTGCCAGCAGCTTAGCGCTTTGGGGCGAGCAGTACTTC. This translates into CASSLALWGEQYF.

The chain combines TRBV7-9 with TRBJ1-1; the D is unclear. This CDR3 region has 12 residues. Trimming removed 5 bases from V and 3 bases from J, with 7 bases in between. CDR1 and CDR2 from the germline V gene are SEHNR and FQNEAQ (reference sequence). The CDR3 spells CASSLTHTEAFF. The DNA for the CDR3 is TGTGCCAGCAGCCTTACACACACTGAAGCTTTCTTT.

CDR3 protein: CASSARGTRLWNEQFF. The CDR3, as DNA: TGTGCCAGCAGCGCCCGGGGGACCCGCTTATGGAATGAGCAGTTCTTC. This chain joins TRBV9 and TRBJ2-1, with D possibly TRBD2 on 6 matching bases. CDR3 length: 16 residues. Germline CDR1 is SGDLS and CDR2 is YYNGEE. The V gene lost 3 bases and the J gene lost 7 bases, with 20 bases spanning the gap.

This CDR3 reads CASGTSGHLNYGYTF. In DNA, the CDR3 is TGTGCCAGCGGGACCTCGGGACACCTTAACTATGGCTACACCTTC. The rearrangement links TRBV28 to TRBJ1-2, with D perhaps matching TRBD1 (6 bases). CDR3 length equals 15 residues. CDR1 and CDR2 (germline): MDHEN, SYDVKM. V lost 8 bases and J lost 1, with 17 bases in between.

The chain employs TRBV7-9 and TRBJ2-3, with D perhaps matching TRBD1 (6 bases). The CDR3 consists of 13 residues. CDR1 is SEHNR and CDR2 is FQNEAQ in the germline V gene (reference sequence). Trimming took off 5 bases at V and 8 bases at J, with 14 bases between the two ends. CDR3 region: CASSPRGWVTQYF. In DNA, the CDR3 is TGTGCCAGCAGCCCCAGGGGCTGGGTTACGCAGTATTTT.

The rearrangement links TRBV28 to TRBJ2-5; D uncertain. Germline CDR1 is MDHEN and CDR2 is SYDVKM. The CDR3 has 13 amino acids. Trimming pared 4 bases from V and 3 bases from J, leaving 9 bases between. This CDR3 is CASSSPGEETQYF. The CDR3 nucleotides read TGTGCCAGCAGTTCGCCAGGAGAAGAGACCCAGTACTTC. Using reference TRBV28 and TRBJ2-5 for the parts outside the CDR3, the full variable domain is DVKVTQSSRYLVKRTGEKVFLECVQDMDHENMFWYRQDPGLGLRLIYFSYDVKMKEKGDIPEGYSVSREKKERFSLILESASTNQTSMYLCASSSPGEETQYFGPGTRLLVL.

The CDR3 sequence is CASTDRAWQPQHF. CDR3 in DNA: TGTGCCAGTACCGACAGGGCTTGGCAGCCCCAGCATTTT. The genes are TRBV19 and TRBJ1-5; 7 bases fit TRBD1. The V gene's germline CDR1 is LNHDA and CDR2 SQIVND (reference sequence). J gave up 7 bases and V 7 bases, and 7 bases lay outside the gene matches. The CDR3 runs 13 residues.

The CDR3 reads CATSNRGQGQETQYF. In DNA, the CDR3 is TGTGCCACCAGCAATCGTGGACAGGGGCAAGAGACCCAGTACTTC. This sequence joins TRBV15 and TRBJ2-5; 9 bases line up with TRBD1. CDR3 length: 15 residues. After removal of 4 bases from V and 2 bases from J, the junction contained 5 bases not matched to a gene. Germline CDR1 reads LNHNV; CDR2 reads YYDKDF (reference sequence).

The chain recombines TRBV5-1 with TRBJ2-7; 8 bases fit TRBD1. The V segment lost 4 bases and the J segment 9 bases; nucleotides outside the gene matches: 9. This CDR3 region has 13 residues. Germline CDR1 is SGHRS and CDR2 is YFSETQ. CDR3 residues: CASSPGQAVVQYF. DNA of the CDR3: TGCGCCAGCAGCCCGGGACAGGCCGTAGTGCAGTACTTC.

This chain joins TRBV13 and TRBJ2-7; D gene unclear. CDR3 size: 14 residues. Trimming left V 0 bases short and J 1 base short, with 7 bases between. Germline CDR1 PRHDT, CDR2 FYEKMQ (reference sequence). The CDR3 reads CASSLGAPSYEQYF. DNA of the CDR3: TGTGCCAGCAGCTTAGGAGCCCCGTCCTACGAGCAGTACTTC.

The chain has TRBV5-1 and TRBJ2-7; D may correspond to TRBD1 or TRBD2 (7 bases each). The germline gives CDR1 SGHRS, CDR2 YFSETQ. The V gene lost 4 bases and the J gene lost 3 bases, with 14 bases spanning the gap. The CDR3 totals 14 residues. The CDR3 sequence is CASSLDREGYEQYF. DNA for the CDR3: TGCGCCAGCAGCCTAGACAGGGAGGGCTACGAGCAGTACTTC.

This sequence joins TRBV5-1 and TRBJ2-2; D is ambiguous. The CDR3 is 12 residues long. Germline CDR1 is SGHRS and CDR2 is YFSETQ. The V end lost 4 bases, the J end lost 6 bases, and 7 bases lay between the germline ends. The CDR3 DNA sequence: TGCGCCAGCAGCAAAGACCCCGGGGAGCTGTTTTTT. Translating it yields CASSKDPGELFF.

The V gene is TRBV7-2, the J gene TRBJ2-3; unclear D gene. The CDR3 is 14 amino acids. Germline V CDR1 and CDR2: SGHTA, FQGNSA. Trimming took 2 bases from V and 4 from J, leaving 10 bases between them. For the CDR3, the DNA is TGTGCCAGCAGCTTAACGCACAGCGCAGATACGCAGTATTTT. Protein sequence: CASSLTHSADTQYF.

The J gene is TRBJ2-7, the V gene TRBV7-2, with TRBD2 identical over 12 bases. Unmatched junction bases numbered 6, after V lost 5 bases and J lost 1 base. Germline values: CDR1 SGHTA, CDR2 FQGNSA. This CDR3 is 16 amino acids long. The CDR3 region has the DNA TGTGCCAGCAGCCCCTTCACTAGCGGGAGGTCCTACGAGCAGTACTTC. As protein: CASSPFTSGRSYEQYF.

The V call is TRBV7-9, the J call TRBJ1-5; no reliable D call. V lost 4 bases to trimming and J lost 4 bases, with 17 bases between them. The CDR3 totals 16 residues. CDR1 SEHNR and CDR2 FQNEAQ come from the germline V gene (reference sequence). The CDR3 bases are TGTGCCAGCAGCTCCATCGGAGCGCCTTCTAATCAGCCCCAGCATTTT. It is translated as CASSSIGAPSNQPQHF.

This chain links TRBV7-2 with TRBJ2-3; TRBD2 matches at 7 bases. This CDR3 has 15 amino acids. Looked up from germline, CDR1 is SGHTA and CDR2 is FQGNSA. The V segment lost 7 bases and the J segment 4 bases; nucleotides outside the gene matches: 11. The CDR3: CASTLGAGRADTQYF. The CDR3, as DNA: TGTGCCAGCACTCTAGGGGCAGGGAGGGCAGATACGCAGTATTTT.

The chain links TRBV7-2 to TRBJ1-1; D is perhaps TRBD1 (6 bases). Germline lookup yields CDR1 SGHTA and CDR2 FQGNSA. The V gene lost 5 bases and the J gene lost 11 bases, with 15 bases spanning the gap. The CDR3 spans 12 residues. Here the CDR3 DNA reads TGTGCCAGCAGCCTACCAAAAAGGGGGGCTTTCTTT. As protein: CASSLPKRGAFF.

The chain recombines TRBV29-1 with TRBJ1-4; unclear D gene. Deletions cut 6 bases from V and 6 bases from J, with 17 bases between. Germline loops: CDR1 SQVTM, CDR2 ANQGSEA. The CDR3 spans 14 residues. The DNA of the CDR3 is TGCAGCGTCACCAACAGTTGGCAGGATGAAAAACTGTTTTTT. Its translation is CSVTNSWQDEKLFF.

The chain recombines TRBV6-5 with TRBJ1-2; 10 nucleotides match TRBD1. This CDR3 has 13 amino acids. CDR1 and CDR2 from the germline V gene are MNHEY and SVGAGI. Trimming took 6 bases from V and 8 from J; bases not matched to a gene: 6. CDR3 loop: CASSMDRGYGYTF. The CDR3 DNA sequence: TGTGCCAGCAGCATGGACAGGGGGTACGGCTACACCTTC.

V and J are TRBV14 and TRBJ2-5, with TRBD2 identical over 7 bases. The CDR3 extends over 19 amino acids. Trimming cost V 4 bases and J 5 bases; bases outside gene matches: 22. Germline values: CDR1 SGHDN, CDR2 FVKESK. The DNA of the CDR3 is TGTGCCAGCAGCCCCGGGAAGGATACTAGCGCCAGAGCCTTGGAGACCCAGTACTTC. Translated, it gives CASSPGKDTSARALETQYF.

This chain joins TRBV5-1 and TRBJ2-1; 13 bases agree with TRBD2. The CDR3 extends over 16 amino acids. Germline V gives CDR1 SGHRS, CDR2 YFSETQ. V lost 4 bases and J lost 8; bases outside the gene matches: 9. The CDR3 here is CASSHGLAGALDEQFF. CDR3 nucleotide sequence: TGCGCCAGCAGCCACGGACTAGCGGGAGCTTTGGATGAGCAGTTCTTC.